What follows are 30 T cell receptor beta chains derived from one specimen sequenced in a study of identifying expanded T cells in peripheral blood. Measured with immunoSEQ multiplex PCR; TCRdb has only the in-frame clones, and not every one. Of tens of thousands of clones in the sample, roughly 87% are singletons; the top ten hold approximately 5%. Specimen: blood. The source of these receptors is a person aged 18 to 75 in good health.

J is TRBJ1-2 and V is TRBV30; D gene ambiguous. Germline V gene sequence: CDR1 GTSNPN, CDR2 SVGIG (reference sequence). This CDR3 has 13 residues. The ends were cut back, 7 bases at V and 2 bases at J, with 14 bases in the middle. Here the CDR3 reads CASPRAGNYGYTF. CDR3 in DNA: TGTGCCTCCCCCAGAGCAGGAAACTATGGCTACACCTTC.

The chain uses TRBV5-1 and TRBJ1-2, with no clear D. This CDR3 spans 14 amino acids. The ends were cut back, 0 bases at V and 3 bases at J, with 9 bases in the middle. Germline V gene sequence: CDR1 SGHRS, CDR2 YFSETQ. The CDR3 is CASSLAEPYYGYTF. Here the CDR3 DNA reads TGCGCCAGCAGCTTGGCCGAACCGTACTATGGCTACACCTTC.

J is TRBJ1-2 and V is TRBV5-5, with D uncertain. The germline V and J ends were trimmed by 0 bases and 4 bases, with 7 bases remaining between them. Looked up from germline, CDR1 is SGHKS and CDR2 is YYEKEE (reference sequence). This CDR3 region has 13 residues. CDR3 residues: CASSLAIAYGYTF. The CDR3 DNA reads as TGTGCCAGCAGCTTGGCCATAGCCTATGGCTACACCTTC.

V and J are TRBV7-3 and TRBJ2-1; D unresolved. The CDR3 spans 13 residues. Per the germline V gene, CDR1 is SGHTA and CDR2 is FQGTGA. The V end lost 0 bases, the J end lost 5 bases, and 5 bases lay between the germline ends. The CDR3, as DNA: TGTGCCAGCAGCTTAACAAAGGACAATGAGCAGTTCTTC. It translates to CASSLTKDNEQFF. The full variable domain, completed using reference TRBV7-3 and TRBJ2-1, is GAGVSQTPSNKVTEKGKYVELRCDPISGHTALYWYRQSLGQGPEFLIYFQGTGAADDSGLPNDRFFAVRPEGSVSTLKIQRTERGDSAVYLCASSLTKDNEQFFGPGTRLTVL.

The chain employs TRBV7-9 and TRBJ2-7; 9 bases line up with TRBD1. The CDR3 extends over 19 amino acids. The germline gives CDR1 SEHNR, CDR2 FQNEAQ (reference sequence). V gave up 1 base and J gave up 4 bases; unmatched junction bases: 17. CDR3 sequence: CASSLVLSVWGQGPYEQYF. The DNA of the CDR3 is TGTGCCAGCAGCTTAGTTCTATCAGTTTGGGGACAGGGCCCTTACGAGCAGTACTTC. Based on the CDR3 plus reference TRBV7-9 and TRBJ2-7, the full variable domain is DTGVSQNPRHKITKRGQNVTFRCDPISEHNRLYWYRQTLGQGPEFLTYFQNEAQLEKSRLLSDRFSAERPKGSFSTLEIQRTEQGDSAMYLCASSLVLSVWGQGPYEQYFGPGTRLTVT.

This rearrangement joins TRBV5-1 to TRBJ2-1, with D possibly being TRBD1 (6 bases). The V and J ends lost 3 bases and 7 bases respectively, with 14 bases between them. Germline V lookup: CDR1 SGHRS, CDR2 YFSETQ. The CDR3 is made up of 14 amino acids. CDR3 amino acids: CASSSTGYSNEQFF. The CDR3 coding sequence is TGCGCCAGCAGCTCAACAGGGTATTCGAATGAGCAGTTCTTC.

The rearrangement uses TRBV27 and TRBJ2-7; 10 bases align to TRBD1. Germline-derived CDR1 and CDR2 are MNHEY and SMNVEV (reference sequence). CDR3 size: 15 residues. J was trimmed by 6 bases and V by 2 bases; bases with no gene match: 7. CDR3: CASSLDRTGGTEQYF. The DNA for the CDR3 is TGTGCCAGCAGTTTAGACCGGACAGGGGGTACCGAGCAGTACTTC.

The chain couples TRBV2 to TRBJ1-1; D ambiguous. Germline V gives CDR1 SNHLY, CDR2 FYNNEI. The length of the CDR3 is 15 residues. Trimming stripped 0 bases from V and 2 bases from J, with 10 bases between. This chain's CDR3 is CASSEALGFNTEAFF. The CDR3 bases are TGTGCCAGCAGTGAAGCGCTGGGGTTCAACACTGAAGCTTTCTTT.

This sequence joins TRBV30 and TRBJ2-5; D is undetermined. CDR1 and CDR2 from the germline V gene are GTSNPN and SVGIG (reference sequence). Trimming stripped 7 bases from V and 2 bases from J, with 5 bases between. This CDR3 contains 10 residues. This chain's CDR3 is CALGQETQYF. CDR3 nucleotide sequence: TGTGCCTTAGGGCAAGAGACCCAGTACTTC.

The chain carries TRBV7-8 and TRBJ1-1; D may be TRBD1 (6 bases). This CDR3 is 15 amino acids long. The V gene lost 5 bases and the J gene lost 2 bases, with 15 bases spanning the gap. Germline-derived CDR1 and CDR2 are SGHVS and FQNEAQ. CDR3 nucleotides: TGTGCCAGCAGCCCCCGGGGGGCGGGTAACACTGAAGCTTTCTTT. Translated: CASSPRGAGNTEAFF. Full variable domain (missing parts from reference TRBV7-8 and TRBJ1-1): GAGVSQSPRYKVAKRGQDVALRCDPISGHVSLFWYQQALGQGPEFLTYFQNEAQLDKSGLPSDRFFAERPEGSVSTLKIQRTQQEDSAVYLCASSPRGAGNTEAFFGQGTRLTVV.

V usage is TRBV4-1 and J usage is TRBJ2-7; 14 bases are shared with TRBD2. The CDR3 spans 16 residues. Germline values: CDR1 MGHRA, CDR2 YSYEKL. The V segment lost 4 bases and the J segment 7 bases; nucleotides outside the gene matches: 9. The CDR3 reads CASSPPGLAGESEQYF. For the CDR3, the DNA is TGCGCCAGCAGCCCCCCGGGACTAGCGGGAGAGAGTGAGCAGTACTTC.

V usage is TRBV4-1 and J usage is TRBJ1-2, with D perhaps matching TRBD1 (5 bases). The CDR3 spans 17 residues. Trimming took 3 bases from V and 4 from J, leaving 21 bases between them. CDR1 is MGHRA and CDR2 is YSYEKL in the germline V gene. CDR3: CASSQEGLRGNSYGYTF. CDR3 DNA sequence: TGCGCCAGCAGCCAGGAAGGCCTACGGGGGAACAGCTATGGCTACACCTTC.

V and J are TRBV30 and TRBJ1-1; D is possibly TRBD1 (5 bases). Germline V gene data show CDR1 as GTSNPN and CDR2 as SVGIG (reference sequence). This CDR3 comprises 14 residues. Trimming shortened V by 4 bases and J by 1 base, and 13 bases separated the two germline ends. CDR3 in amino acids: CAWTRQWGNTEAFF. The CDR3 nucleotides are TGTGCCTGGACGAGACAGTGGGGGAACACTGAAGCTTTCTTT. Full variable domain (remainder filled in from reference TRBV30 and TRBJ1-1): SQTIHQWPATLVQPVGSPLSLECTVEGTSNPNLYWYRQAAGRGLQLLFYSVGIGQISSEVPQNLSASRPQDRQFILSSKKLLLSDSGFYLCAWTRQWGNTEAFFGQGTRLTVV.

The rearrangement uses TRBV2 and TRBJ1-6; possible D gene TRBD1, 5 bases. Germline V gene sequence: CDR1 SNHLY, CDR2 FYNNEI. The CDR3 runs to 13 residues. Trimming stripped 8 bases from V and 7 bases from J, with 12 bases between. CDR3 sequence: CASHIGANSPLHF. CDR3 nucleotides: TGTGCCAGCCACATCGGGGCCAATTCACCCCTCCACTTT. The variable domain in full, completed from reference TRBV2 and TRBJ1-6, reads EPEVTQTPSHQVTQMGQEVILRCVPISNHLYFYWYRQILGQKVEFLVSFYNNEISEKSEIFDDQFSVERPDGSNFTLKIRSTKLEDSAMYFCASHIGANSPLHFGNGTRLTVT.

This chain joins TRBV10-3 and TRBJ2-3, with D perhaps TRBD2 (6 bases). Between the trimmed V and J ends, which lost 6 bases and 3 bases, there was a span of 16 bases. The CDR3 runs 15 residues. Germline-derived CDR1 and CDR2 are ENHRY and SYGVKD. CDR3 DNA: TGTGCCATCAGACGGGAGCAAAGTTTTACAGATACGCAGTATTTT. Translated: CAIRREQSFTDTQYF.

V is TRBV5-1 and J is TRBJ1-6, with D possibly TRBD1 on 5 matching bases. The CDR3 extends over 15 amino acids. V lost 1 base and J lost 5, with 10 bases in between. Germline V gene lookup returns CDR1 SGHRS and CDR2 YFSETQ. CDR3: CASSLLQVDNSPLHF. DNA for the CDR3: TGCGCCAGCAGCTTGCTACAGGTAGATAATTCACCCCTCCACTTT.

The chain carries TRBV15 and TRBJ1-3, with D uncertain. This CDR3 comprises 16 residues. Trimming pared 1 base from V and 0 bases from J, leaving 10 bases between. Germline CDR1 and CDR2: LNHNV and YYDKDF (reference sequence). The CDR3 bases are TGTGCCACCAGCAGAGGGGGAATGAGCTCTGGAAACACCATATATTTT. It encodes CATSRGGMSSGNTIYF.

The genes are TRBV6-1 and TRBJ1-1; D may be TRBD1 (5 bases). The CDR3 consists of 15 residues. From germline, CDR1 is MNHNS and CDR2 SASEGT. Trimming took 4 bases from V and 4 from J, leaving 16 bases between them. The CDR3 DNA reads as TGTGCCAGCAGTGCCCCAAAAGGGCAGGGCACTGAAGCTTTCTTT. Protein: CASSAPKGQGTEAFF.

CDR3 sequence reads: CASNRSPGGNEQFF. The CDR3 nucleotides read TGTGCCAGCAACCGGTCACCAGGCGGCAATGAGCAGTTCTTC. V gene TRBV13 combines with J gene TRBJ2-1; no firm D call. The CDR3 is 14 amino acids. Germline CDR1 reads PRHDT; CDR2 reads FYEKMQ (reference sequence). V lost 7 bases and J 6 bases, leaving 16 bases between the germline ends.

The V and J genes are TRBV5-1 and TRBJ1-5; weak D call: TRBD1 (5 bases). The CDR3 is 15 residues long. Germline V lookup: CDR1 SGHRS, CDR2 YFSETQ. V lost 1 base, J lost 2 bases, and 10 bases lay in between. The CDR3 region is CASSLLGGGNQPQHF. The CDR3 DNA reads TGCGCCAGCAGCTTGCTCGGGGGTGGCAATCAGCCCCAGCATTTT.

The rearrangement joins TRBV2 to TRBJ2-6, with 10 bases matching TRBD1. With V trimmed by 0 bases and J by 2 bases, 13 bases remained unmatched. The CDR3 extends over 21 amino acids. Germline V CDR1 and CDR2: SNHLY, FYNNEI. CDR3 amino acids: CASSEAQDRGYWLTGANVLTF. The DNA for the CDR3 is TGTGCCAGCAGTGAAGCGCAGGACAGGGGGTACTGGTTGACTGGGGCCAACGTCCTGACTTTC.

The J gene is TRBJ2-5, the V gene TRBV4-2; 8 nucleotides line up with TRBD2. J was trimmed by 2 bases and V by 0 bases; bases with no gene match: 5. The CDR3 is 16 amino acids. The germline gives CDR1 LGHNA, CDR2 YNFKEQ. Written as DNA, the CDR3 is TGTGCCAGCAGCCAAGAGTTGCGGGGGGCGCAAGAGACCCAGTACTTC. The encoded protein is CASSQELRGAQETQYF.

V and J are TRBV11-2 and TRBJ2-3; possible D gene TRBD1, 6 bases. Germline CDR1 and CDR2: SGHAT and FQNNGV. The CDR3 loop spans 18 amino acids. V lost 4 bases and J lost 1, with 21 bases in between. The DNA for the CDR3 is TGTGCCAGCAGCTCCTCCCGCCGGGACATCGCAGGCACAGATACGCAGTATTTT. The encoded protein is CASSSSRRDIAGTDTQYF.

This chain connects TRBV6-1 to TRBJ2-2; D could derive from TRBD1 or TRBD2 (6 bases each). Germline CDR1 reads MNHNS; CDR2 reads SASEGT. Trimming cost V 10 bases and J 6 bases, with 9 bases left between them. This CDR3 contains 11 residues. The CDR3 nucleotides read TGTGCCATAAGGGGGGCCGGGGAGCTGTTTTTT. Translation gives CAIRGAGELFF.

The chain couples TRBV5-4 to TRBJ2-1; D is unclear. CDR3 length equals 13 residues. V shed 0 bases and J shed 6 bases, with 7 bases lying between them. Per the germline V gene, CDR1 is SGHNT and CDR2 is YYREEE (reference sequence). The DNA for the CDR3 is TGTGCCAGCAGCTTGGCCATCGCCAATGAGCAGTTCTTC. Translated, it gives CASSLAIANEQFF.

The rearrangement links TRBV5-1 to TRBJ1-5; D remains ambiguous. Trimming removed 3 bases from V and 2 bases from J, with 6 bases in between. Germline-derived CDR1 and CDR2 are SGHRS and YFSETQ. This CDR3 region has 13 residues. CDR3 nucleotides: TGCGCCAGCAGCTCGGGAGGCAATCAGCCCCAGCATTTT. It is translated as CASSSGGNQPQHF.

The table lists this clone with a count of one. The gene calls are TRBV5-1 and TRBJ2-5, with D perhaps matching TRBD1 (6 bases). The assigned J gene may be wrong: the sequence end matches TRBJ2-7 better. Germline values: CDR1 SGHRS, CDR2 YFSETQ. There are 13 residues in the CDR3. The CDR3 spells CASSARQDYEQYF. The CDR3 DNA reads as TGCGCCAGCAGCGCCCGACAGGATTACGAGCAGTACTTC.

The chain combines TRBV7-9 with TRBJ1-2; D not certain. Looked up from germline, CDR1 is SEHNR and CDR2 is FQNEAQ (reference sequence). CDR3 length: 15 residues. The V end lost 3 bases, the J end lost 7 bases, and 18 bases lay between the germline ends. This chain's CDR3 is CASSFEPGGSSGYTF. The CDR3 bases are TGTGCCAGCAGCTTTGAGCCTGGCGGGAGCTCTGGCTACACCTTC.

The chain links TRBV2 to TRBJ1-1, with D uncertain. Between the trimmed V and J ends, which lost 3 bases and 1 base, there was a span of 6 bases. This CDR3 region has 13 residues. CDR1 SNHLY and CDR2 FYNNEI come from the germline V gene. CDR3 loop: CASSDRWNTEAFF. DNA for the CDR3: TGTGCCAGCAGTGATCGGTGGAACACTGAAGCTTTCTTT.

The V gene is TRBV27, the J gene TRBJ1-1; D is undetermined. Trimming pared 6 bases from V and 0 bases from J, leaving 14 bases between. The CDR3 totals 15 residues. CDR1 MNHEY and CDR2 SMNVEV come from the germline V gene (reference sequence). The CDR3 DNA reads TGTGCCAGCAGAAGAAACAGCATACTGAACACTGAAGCTTTCTTT. Translation: CASRRNSILNTEAFF.